Below, one T cell receptor (beta chain) is given with its context. Its antigen is unknown. The junction departs from the called germline gene at one end, perhaps through a read error. These data come from a study of blood T cells in healthy people across ages. General study findings and limits: One million T cells yielded diversity estimates that were considered underestimates. In the absence of known donor CMV status, changes in expanded clonotypes were possibly confounded.

Germline assignment: CDR1 MGHRA and CDR2 YSYEKL. The CDR3 is made up of 15 amino acids. The authors ran a second PCR of roughly 6 to 11 cycles using a sample-barcoded 5' primer and a J-beta primer mix. TCRdb re-called the 5' RACE reads through MiXCR, storing one row per CDR3 protein. The table lists around 2 million distinct CDR3 sequences, approximately 39% of them singletons. For every donor, a draw yielded 8.5 to 10 milliliters of peripheral blood. Sequenced: blood. The gene calls are TRBV4-1 and TRBJ2-1, with 7 bases aligning to TRBD1. This TCR came from a human donor in good health. The CDR3 reads CASSLGTESYNEQFF. DNA for the CDR3: TGCGCCAGTAGCCTCGGGACAGAGTCCTACAATGAGCAGTTCTTC.